These 24 T cell receptor beta chains originate from one sample sequenced in a study of regulatory T cells in long-lasting Graves disease. The authors built TCR beta libraries using iRepertoire HTBI primers and Arm-PCR of CDR3 regions. TCRdb recomputed calls from the multiplex PCR reads with MiXCR, one row per CDR3 protein. The profile covers approximately 460,000 distinct CDR3 sequences, with 16% appearing a single time and 9.5% to 12% taken by the ten largest. Time point specified: newly diagnosed GD, antithyroid drugs for less than 3 months. PBMC-derived RNA was used for the TCR library. The same specimen was also included in a second study, on T cells in Graves' hyperthyroidism and ophthalmopathy.

The sample consisted of peripheral blood mononuclear cells (PBMCs), taken at new diagnosis, from a patient treated with antithyroid drugs. The receptor source for this set is a woman aged 30 to 39 with Graves disease.

In this sample, this clonotype turned up many times. This sequence joins TRBV2 and TRBJ2-3, with D hard to call. The V gene's germline CDR1 is SNHLY and CDR2 FYNNEI. The CDR3 has 13 amino acids. Trimming removed 3 bases from V and 6 bases from J, with 10 bases in between. Here the CDR3 DNA reads TGTGCCAGCAGTGAGACGATGGGGGATACGCAGTATTTT. This sequence encodes CASSETMGDTQYF. The full variable domain, completed using reference TRBV2 and TRBJ2-3, is EPEVTQTPSHQVTQMGQEVILRCVPISNHLYFYWYRQILGQKVEFLVSFYNNEISEKSEIFDDQFSVERPDGSNFTLKIRSTKLEDSAMYFCASSETMGDTQYFGPGTRLTVL.

In its sample, this clonotype was seen many times. V gene TRBV3-1 combines with J gene TRBJ1-5; D is unresolved. The CDR3 spans 12 residues. In germline, CDR1 is LGHDT, CDR2 YNNKEL (reference sequence). The V end was cut by 1 base, the J end by 5 bases, with 3 bases between. As DNA, the CDR3 is TGTGCCAGCAGCCAAGGTCATCAGCCCCAGCATTTT. This codes for CASSQGHQPQHF.

This clonotype has a count of ten or more. The chain recombines TRBV7-9 with TRBJ2-7; TRBD1 agrees at 7 bases. The CDR3 covers 15 residues. V shed 4 bases and J 4 bases; nucleotides not matched to a gene: 10. Germline CDR1 and CDR2: SEHNR and FQNEAQ (reference sequence). The CDR3 here is CASSYDRGQSYEQYF. CDR3 DNA sequence: TGTGCCAGCAGCTACGACCGGGGACAGAGTTACGAGCAGTACTTC.

The chain employs TRBV4-2 and TRBJ2-1; the match to TRBD2 covers 12 bases. Looked up from germline, CDR1 is LGHNA and CDR2 is YNFKEQ. The length of the CDR3 is 19 residues. Germline trimming cut 1 base from V and 7 bases from J; bases unmatched to any gene: 14. CDR3 loop: CASSQVLRVGTSGRNEQFF. CDR3 DNA: TGTGCCAGCAGCCAAGTTCTTCGGGTTGGAACTAGCGGGAGGAATGAGCAGTTCTTC.

V is TRBV12-5 and J is TRBJ2-3; TRBD1 aligns across 9 bases. CDR3 length equals 17 residues. The trim removed 9 bases at V and 2 bases at J, leaving 15 bases unmatched. Per germline, CDR1 LGHNT and CDR2 FRNRAP. CDR3 in DNA: TGTGCTAGCGACCCCGGAACCGGGACAGGGAACACAGATACGCAGTATTTT. Protein sequence: CASDPGTGTGNTDTQYF.

This chain uses TRBV29-1 with TRBJ2-1, with TRBD2 identical over 8 bases. There are 16 residues in the CDR3. Looked up from germline, CDR1 is SQVTM and CDR2 is ANQGSEA. The V gene end was trimmed by 8 bases and the J gene end by 5 bases; junction bases not matched to a gene: 17. The CDR3 sequence is CSIHGTSSVTHNEQFF. DNA of the CDR3: TGCAGCATCCATGGGACTAGTTCCGTCACACACAATGAGCAGTTCTTC.

Only a few counts were recorded for this clonotype. The V call is TRBV19, the J call TRBJ2-1; D might be TRBD1 or TRBD2, each matching 6 bases. CDR3 length: 17 amino acids. Trimming cost V 1 base and J 6 bases, with 19 bases left between them. Per germline, CDR1 LNHDA and CDR2 SQIVND (reference sequence). The CDR3 sequence: CASSIGTGRGGFNEQFF. The CDR3 nucleotides are TGTGCCAGTAGTATAGGCACGGGACGAGGGGGGTTCAATGAGCAGTTCTTC. The full variable domain, completed using reference TRBV19 and TRBJ2-1, is DGGITQSPKYLFRKEGQNVTLSCEQNLNHDAMYWYRQDPGQGLRLIYYSQIVNDFQKGDIAEGYSVSREKKESFPLTVTSAQKNPTAFYLCASSIGTGRGGFNEQFFGPGTRLTVL.

The CDR3 loop reads CASSFGQSNEKLFF. The CDR3 DNA follows: TGTGCCAGCAGCTTTGGACAGTCCAATGAAAAACTGTTTTTT. The V and J genes are TRBV7-2 and TRBJ1-4; the D gene is possibly TRBD1 (6 bases). Germline loops: CDR1 SGHTA, CDR2 FQGNSA. V gave up 3 bases and J gave up 5 bases, with 10 bases separating them. This CDR3 is built from 14 residues.

This clonotype was found many times. The chain is built from TRBV10-1 and TRBJ2-3; 7 bases agree with TRBD1. CDR1 and CDR2 from the germline V gene are WNHNN and SYGVQD (reference sequence). This CDR3 has 13 residues. The V segment lost 2 bases and the J segment 11 bases; nucleotides outside the gene matches: 7. CDR3 region: CASSETDRERQYF. The CDR3 region has the DNA TGCGCCAGCAGTGAGACTGACAGGGAAAGGCAGTATTTT.

With respect to this clonotype: A clone one base away is much larger, so this may be a read error. The CDR3 DNA reads as TGTGTCAGCAGCCTCCGGATAGGGCGCACAGATACGCAGTATTTT. It yields the protein CVSSLRIGRTDTQYF. The rearrangement uses TRBV7-2 and TRBJ2-3; D unresolved. Per the germline V gene, CDR1 is SGHTA and CDR2 is FQGNSA. This CDR3 has 15 amino acids.

This clonotype was picked up many times. This chain uses TRBV29-1 with TRBJ2-3; D tentatively reads TRBD1 or TRBD2 (5 bases each). The length of the CDR3 is 13 residues. Germline V gene data show CDR1 as SQVTM and CDR2 as ANQGSEA. The V end was cut by 8 bases, the J end by 0 bases, with 12 bases between. CDR3 DNA sequence: TGCAGCTTACGAGGGGCCAGCACAGATACGCAGTATTTT. This encodes CSLRGASTDTQYF.

This clonotype was seen repeatedly, ten times or more. The chain combines TRBV11-2 with TRBJ2-3; 8 nucleotides align to TRBD1. The CDR3 has 14 amino acids. Germline values: CDR1 SGHAT, CDR2 FQNNGV. V was clipped by 8 bases and J by 3 bases; unmatched bases: 7. In DNA, the CDR3 is TGTGCCAGCCGAGGACAGGGTTTAACAGATACGCAGTATTTT. As protein: CASRGQGLTDTQYF.

The chain joins TRBV28 to TRBJ1-4, with a tentative D call TRBD1 (5 bases). The CDR3 length is 15 residues. Germline CDR1 is MDHEN and CDR2 is SYDVKM. The V and J ends lost 2 bases and 4 bases respectively, with 11 bases between them. CDR3 bases: TGTGCCAGCAGTTTAGGGGCTGCGGGTAATGAAAAACTGTTTTTT. Its protein product is CASSLGAAGNEKLFF. Complete variable domain (other parts from reference TRBV28 and TRBJ1-4): DVKVTQSSRYLVKRTGEKVFLECVQDMDHENMFWYRQDPGLGLRLIYFSYDVKMKEKGDIPEGYSVSREKKERFSLILESASTNQTSMYLCASSLGAAGNEKLFFGSGTQLSVL.

The gene calls are TRBV4-1 and TRBJ2-1, with D unresolved. This CDR3 has 16 residues. Trimming cost V 4 bases and J 2 bases, with 15 bases left between them. Germline lookup yields CDR1 MGHRA and CDR2 YSYEKL. DNA of the CDR3: TGCGCCAGCAGCCCTTCACATAGTATCCCCTACAATGAGCAGTTCTTC. This encodes CASSPSHSIPYNEQFF.

V is TRBV7-9 and J is TRBJ2-4, with D perhaps matching TRBD2 (7 bases). The CDR3 runs 18 residues. V was pared by 6 bases and J by 0 bases, with 21 bases between. Germline V gene lookup returns CDR1 SEHNR and CDR2 FQNEAQ (reference sequence). CDR3 DNA sequence: TGTGCCAGCAGGCCTCCAGGGGAGGGGACAAGAGCCAAAAACATTCAGTACTTC. The encoded protein is CASRPPGEGTRAKNIQYF.

This rearrangement joins TRBV20-1 to TRBJ2-7; D perhaps matches TRBD1 (5 bases). Germline V gene sequence: CDR1 DFQATT, CDR2 SNEGSKA (reference sequence). The V gene lost 3 bases and the J gene lost 6 bases, with 15 bases spanning the gap. The CDR3 consists of 13 residues. The CDR3 spells CSASNRGAGEQYF. In DNA, the CDR3 is TGCAGTGCTAGTAATAGGGGTGCCGGCGAGCAGTACTTC.

This clonotype was recorded at least ten times. The rearrangement links TRBV28 to TRBJ1-5; D not certain. In germline, CDR1 is MDHEN, CDR2 SYDVKM. The CDR3 runs 13 residues. V was pared by 5 bases and J by 7 bases, with 12 bases between. The chain's CDR3 is CASSPNTGQPQHF. CDR3 DNA sequence: TGTGCCAGCAGTCCTAACACGGGGCAGCCCCAGCATTTT.

V gene TRBV7-2 combines with J gene TRBJ2-1; unclear D gene. The CDR3 length is 15 residues. V was trimmed by 1 base and J by 6 bases, leaving 13 bases between them. Germline CDR1 reads SGHTA; CDR2 reads FQGNSA. This chain's CDR3 is CASSLGILVANEQFF. CDR3 bases: TGTGCCAGCAGCTTAGGTATCCTGGTAGCCAATGAGCAGTTCTTC.

In this sample, this clonotype turned up many times. The V and J genes are TRBV11-2 and TRBJ1-6; TRBD1 matches 8 bases. Germline V gene sequence: CDR1 SGHAT, CDR2 FQNNGV. The CDR3 spans 14 residues. J was trimmed by 9 bases and V by 2 bases; bases with no gene match: 3. The CDR3 region has the DNA TGTGCCAGCAGCTTAACAGGGGGTGTTTCACCCCTCCACTTT. This encodes CASSLTGGVSPLHF.

Many counts were recorded for this clonotype. The chain has TRBV11-2 and TRBJ1-1; no reliable D call. The germline V gene has CDR1 SGHAT and CDR2 FQNNGV. V was pared by 3 bases and J by 1 base, with 6 bases between. CDR3 length equals 13 residues. The CDR3 DNA follows: TGTGCCAGCAGCTTCGACAAGAACACTGAAGCTTTCTTT. Protein product: CASSFDKNTEAFF.

To note about this clonotype: Since a much larger clone is just one base distant, this may be a read error. The rearrangement joins TRBV7-3 to TRBJ2-7; 16 nucleotides agree with TRBD2. The CDR3 consists of 19 residues. Germline V CDR1 and CDR2: SGHTA, FQGTGA. After removal of 5 bases from V and 7 bases from J, the junction contained 17 bases not matched to a gene. CDR3 nucleotides: TGTGCCAGCAGCCCTAGGGGACTAGCGGGAGGGCAGCCGTACAATGAGCAGTACTTC. Amino acids: CASSPRGLAGGQPYNEQYF.

This clonotype was detected many times. The rearrangement links TRBV28 to TRBJ1-1; D not certain. Germline V gene sequence: CDR1 MDHEN, CDR2 SYDVKM. There are 15 residues in the CDR3. Trimming removed 1 base from V and 1 base from J, with 10 bases in between. In DNA form, the CDR3 reads TGTGCCAGCAGTTTATTAGTCAGACGGAACACTGAAGCTTTCTTT. This sequence encodes CASSLLVRRNTEAFF.

The CDR3 DNA sequence: TGCAGTGCTCGACTAGCGGGAGTTGAGCAGTTCTTC. Its translation is CSARLAGVEQFF. This sequence joins TRBV20-1 and TRBJ2-1; 12 nucleotides agree with TRBD2. V gave up 5 bases and J gave up 9 bases; unmatched junction bases: 2. The CDR3 is 12 residues long. Germline V gene sequence: CDR1 DFQATT, CDR2 SNEGSKA (reference sequence).

This clonotype was observed once. This may be a read error, as it is one base from a much larger clone. The J gene is TRBJ2-5, the V gene TRBV7-9, with 7 bases fitting TRBD2. The ends lost 7 bases at V and 2 bases at J; junction bases unmatched: 13. This CDR3 has 16 residues. CDR1 and CDR2 (germline): SEHNR, FQNEAQ (reference sequence). CDR3 sequence (DNA): TGTGCCAGCATCCGTTACGGGGGGTCGATGCAAGAGACCCAGTACTTC. Encoded protein: CASIRYGGSMQETQYF.